The 9 T cell receptor beta chains below were found in one sample sequenced in a study of graft-versus-host responses after intestinal transplantation. The table came from immunoSEQ multiplex PCR; TCRdb's copy has only in-frame clones and leaves some out. The sample lists over 100,000 clones; 85% to 95% were seen once. These receptors lack a known antigen. The sample here was unstimulated CD8+ T cells sorted from spleen or lymph node cells, taken before transplant. These receptors all come from a human donor who was the organ donor for an intestinal transplant.

This clone was picked up a small number of times. This chain joins TRBV15 and TRBJ2-7; 9 bases fit TRBD1. CDR3 size: 15 residues. Per the germline V gene, CDR1 is LNHNV and CDR2 is YYDKDF (reference sequence). The V segment lost 5 bases and the J segment 3 bases; nucleotides outside the gene matches: 8. The DNA of the CDR3 is TGTGCCACCAGCTTAACGACAGGGGGGAGCTACGAGCAGTACTTC. It specifies CATSLTTGGSYEQYF. The entire variable domain, with the rest obtained from reference TRBV15 and TRBJ2-7, is as follows: DAMVIQNPRYQVTQFGKPVTLSCSQTLNHNVMYWYQQKSSQAPKLLFHYYDKDFNNEADTPDNFQSRRPNTSFCFLDIRSPGLGDTAMYLCATSLTTGGSYEQYFGPGTRLTVT.

The chain joins TRBV4-3 to TRBJ2-5; 9 bases are shared with TRBD2. With V trimmed by 4 bases and J by 3 bases, 12 bases remained unmatched. CDR3 length: 17 residues. Per the germline V gene, CDR1 is LGHNA and CDR2 is YSLEER. CDR3: CASSPELVTSGKETQYF. The CDR3, as DNA: TGCGCCAGCAGCCCCGAGCTGGTGACTAGCGGAAAAGAGACCCAGTACTTC.

V gene TRBV9 combines with J gene TRBJ2-7; D remains ambiguous. V was clipped by 2 bases and J by 6 bases, with 12 bases between them. The CDR3 spans 13 residues. The germline gives CDR1 SGDLS, CDR2 YYNGEE. The CDR3 sequence: CASSVGSFGEQYF. The CDR3 nucleotides read TGTGCCAGCAGCGTTGGCAGCTTCGGCGAGCAGTACTTC.

CDR3 sequence (DNA): TGTGCCAGCAGGACAGGGGCCTACTATGGCTACACCTTC. This gives the protein CASRTGAYYGYTF. This chain uses TRBV27 with TRBJ1-2; 8 bases line up with TRBD1. Germline V gives CDR1 MNHEY, CDR2 SMNVEV (reference sequence). The CDR3 covers 13 residues. V was clipped by 6 bases and J by 3 bases; unmatched bases: 3.

This clone occurred once. The rearrangement links TRBV7-2 to TRBJ1-5, with 9 bases that match TRBD1. CDR1 and CDR2 from the germline V gene are SGHTA and FQGNSA. The junction had 5 bases not matched to a gene; V was cut back by 1 base and J by 7 bases. The CDR3 totals 15 residues. The DNA for the CDR3 is TGTGCCAGCAGCTTAGTAACAGGGGGCTGGCAGCCCCAGCATTTT. It yields the protein CASSLVTGGWQPQHF.

The chain couples TRBV11-2 to TRBJ2-3; D may be TRBD2 (7 bases). CDR3 length equals 15 residues. Germline CDR1 is SGHAT and CDR2 is FQNNGV. Trimming stripped 1 base from V and 4 bases from J, with 12 bases between. The CDR3 region has the DNA TGTGCCAGCAGCTTAGCGGGGGGCTGGGCAGATACGCAGTATTTT. Protein: CASSLAGGWADTQYF. The full variable domain, with the rest looked up from reference TRBV11-2 and TRBJ2-3, is EAGVAQSPRYKIIEKRQSVAFWCNPISGHATLYWYQQILGQGPKLLIQFQNNGVVDDSQLPKDRFSAERLKGVDSTLKIQPAKLEDSAVYLCASSLAGGWADTQYFGPGTRLTVL.

The chain carries TRBV4-1 and TRBJ2-3; possible D gene TRBD2, 7 bases. Trimming took 0 bases from V and 5 from J, leaving 15 bases between them. The CDR3 sequence is 16 residues long. Germline V lookup: CDR1 MGHRA, CDR2 YSYEKL. The CDR3 protein is CASSQEGGLGGDTQYF. The CDR3 coding sequence is TGCGCCAGCAGCCAAGAGGGAGGACTAGGGGGAGATACGCAGTATTTT.

The chain couples TRBV18 to TRBJ1-1, with D tentatively TRBD1 (5 bases). The ends were cut back, 1 base at V and 1 base at J, with 10 bases in the middle. The CDR3 extends over 15 amino acids. Per germline, CDR1 KGHSH and CDR2 LQKENI. CDR3 loop: CASSPRDRRNTEAFF. In nucleotides, the CDR3 is TGTGCCAGCTCACCACGTGACAGAAGGAACACTGAAGCTTTCTTT.

The chain is built from TRBV7-9 and TRBJ2-7; D may match TRBD1 or TRBD2 (5 bases each). The CDR3 spans 15 residues. Trimming removed 1 base from V and 6 bases from J, with 16 bases in between. The V gene's germline CDR1 is SEHNR and CDR2 FQNEAQ (reference sequence). Written as DNA, the CDR3 is TGTGCCAGCAGCTTAGGGCAGGGAGATTTCCCCGAGCAGTACTTC. Translating it yields CASSLGQGDFPEQYF. The full variable domain, completed using reference TRBV7-9 and TRBJ2-7, is DTGVSQNPRHKITKRGQNVTFRCDPISEHNRLYWYRQTLGQGPEFLTYFQNEAQLEKSRLLSDRFSAERPKGSFSTLEIQRTEQGDSAMYLCASSLGQGDFPEQYFGPGTRLTVT.